One and the same sample provided the 32 T cell receptor beta chains below, sequenced in a study of shared clonotypes between healthy human individuals (dated by TCRdb to the early 2020s). CD8 naive samples were obtained by positive selection for CCR7 among CD45RO-negative cells, yielding a CD45RA+CCR7+ population from which TemRA cells were excluded. Preparation of the library involved the immunoSEQ multiplex PCR assay. The table was pulled from immuneACCESS by TCRdb, which kept in-frame rearrangements only. Such tables lose some clones; where checked, under half of the loss comes from unresolved V genes, and the rest has no known cause. The sample table contains about 2 million clones; only one count was recorded for about 95% of them. The ten top clones hold approximately 1% of the sample. The source material was naive CD8+ T cells sorted from blood. The cell subset or site label, as the study defines it: CD45RA+CCR7+. The receptors shown here come from a young man in good health.

CDR3 in amino acids: CASSFGWGSNQPQHF. The CDR3, as DNA: TGTGCCAGCAGCTTCGGGTGGGGAAGCAATCAGCCCCAGCATTTT. This chain uses TRBV5-6 with TRBJ1-5; D ambiguous. Germline V gene sequence: CDR1 SGHDT, CDR2 YYEEEE. The CDR3 consists of 15 residues. Trimming took 2 bases from V and 1 from J, leaving 10 bases between them. The whole variable domain, filled in from reference TRBV5-6 and TRBJ1-5, reads DAGVTQSPTHLIKTRGQQVTLRCSPKSGHDTVSWYQQALGQGPQFIFQYYEEEERQRGNFPDRFSGHQFPNYSSELNVNALLLGDSALYLCASSFGWGSNQPQHFGDGTRLSIL.

The chain combines TRBV19 with TRBJ2-7; 7 bases map to TRBD2. Germline CDR1 reads LNHDA; CDR2 reads SQIVND (reference sequence). The CDR3 has 13 amino acids. V gave up 5 bases and J gave up 3 bases; unmatched junction bases: 4. The chain's CDR3 is CASSRLAHYEQYF. For the CDR3, the DNA is TGTGCCAGTAGTCGACTAGCCCACTACGAGCAGTACTTC.

This sequence joins TRBV7-9 and TRBJ2-7, with D possibly being TRBD1 (6 bases). CDR3 length: 14 amino acids. Per the germline V gene, CDR1 is SEHNR and CDR2 is FQNEAQ (reference sequence). Between the trimmed V and J ends, which lost 0 bases and 6 bases, there was a span of 12 bases. The CDR3: CASSLAQGNAEQYF. Written as DNA, the CDR3 is TGTGCCAGCAGCTTAGCACAGGGAAATGCCGAGCAGTACTTC.

The chain uses TRBV5-6 and TRBJ2-7, with D perhaps given as TRBD1 or TRBD2 (5 bases each). Germline V gene lookup returns CDR1 SGHDT and CDR2 YYEEEE. Trimming stripped 3 bases from V and 4 bases from J, with 11 bases between. The CDR3 has 13 amino acids. CDR3 amino acids: CASSSGTLYEQYF. The DNA of the CDR3 is TGTGCCAGCAGCTCCGGGACCTTATACGAGCAGTACTTC.

The rearrangement uses TRBV4-2 and TRBJ1-1; weak D call: TRBD1 (6 bases). The CDR3 has 14 amino acids. Trimming left V 0 bases short and J 11 bases short, with 16 bases between. Looked up from germline, CDR1 is LGHNA and CDR2 is YNFKEQ. CDR3 residues: CASSQEERGAYAFF. In nucleotides, the CDR3 is TGTGCCAGCAGCCAAGAAGAACGGGGGGCTTATGCTTTCTTT.

J is TRBJ1-1 and V is TRBV11-2, with a possible D match to TRBD1 (5 bases). V shed 2 bases and J shed 1 base, with 17 bases lying between them. The CDR3 loop spans 17 amino acids. From germline, CDR1 is SGHAT and CDR2 FQNNGV. CDR3 residues: CASSLFPGIVSNTEAFF. CDR3 DNA sequence: TGTGCCAGCAGCTTATTCCCAGGGATTGTATCGAACACTGAAGCTTTCTTT.

In regard to this clone: The same CDR3 is also encoded by other DNA sequences in this sample. V and J are TRBV5-1 and TRBJ1-1; D is possibly TRBD1 (6 bases). V lost 2 bases to trimming and J lost 4 bases, with 6 bases between them. This CDR3 region has 12 residues. The germline V gene encodes CDR1 SGHRS and CDR2 YFSETQ. CDR3 DNA: TGCGCCAGCAGCTTCAGGGGCACTGAAGCTTTCTTT. Its protein is CASSFRGTEAFF.

About this clone: Other DNA sequences within the sample encode an identical CDR3. V is TRBV27 and J is TRBJ2-7, with a tentative D call TRBD1 (6 bases). Trimming cost V 6 bases and J 3 bases, with 6 bases left between them. This CDR3 is built from 11 residues. Looked up from germline, CDR1 is MNHEY and CDR2 is SMNVEV (reference sequence). CDR3 protein: CASRTGYEQYF. CDR3 sequence (DNA): TGTGCCAGCAGGACAGGCTACGAGCAGTACTTC.

The rearrangement links TRBV4-1 to TRBJ2-1; D tentatively reads TRBD1 or TRBD2 (5 bases each). Germline V lookup: CDR1 MGHRA, CDR2 YSYEKL. V gave up 4 bases and J gave up 4 bases, with 11 bases separating them. The CDR3 is made up of 14 amino acids. The CDR3 coding sequence is TGCGCCAGCAGCCTCCGGGACCCGTACAATGAGCAGTTCTTC. Translation: CASSLRDPYNEQFF.

The rearrangement uses TRBV13 and TRBJ2-1, with 7 nucleotides matching TRBD1. CDR3 length: 16 amino acids. The ends lost 5 bases at V and 0 bases at J; junction bases unmatched: 7. Germline V gene data show CDR1 as PRHDT and CDR2 as FYEKMQ (reference sequence). The CDR3 loop reads CASSAKGAGSYNEQFF. The CDR3 coding sequence is TGTGCCAGCAGCGCGAAGGGGGCCGGCTCCTACAATGAGCAGTTCTTC.

The V call is TRBV7-2, the J call TRBJ2-2, with a possible D match to TRBD1 (6 bases). The germline gives CDR1 SGHTA, CDR2 FQGNSA. Trimming removed 5 bases at V and 1 base at J, with 8 bases between. The CDR3 is 14 amino acids. In DNA, the CDR3 is TGTGCCAGCAGCCCGACAGGGAACACCGGGGAGCTGTTTTTT. Translating gives CASSPTGNTGELFF. The whole variable domain, remainder taken from reference TRBV7-2 and TRBJ2-2, is GAGVSQSPSNKVTEKGKDVELRCDPISGHTALYWYRQSLGQGLEFLIYFQGNSAPDKSGLPSDRFSAERTGGSVSTLTIQRTQQEDSAVYLCASSPTGNTGELFFGEGSRLTVL.

The CDR3 loop is CASSESGGSNIQYF. Here the CDR3 DNA reads TGTGCCAGCAGTGAAAGCGGGGGGTCAAACATTCAGTACTTC. The V call is TRBV28, the J call TRBJ2-4; TRBD2 aligns across 9 bases. Germline V lookup: CDR1 MDHEN, CDR2 SYDVKM. The V gene end was trimmed by 5 bases and the J gene end by 6 bases; junction bases not matched to a gene: 5. The CDR3 sequence is 14 residues long.

The V call is TRBV6-5, the J call TRBJ2-3; D gene ambiguous. CDR1 is MNHEY, CDR2 SVGAGI, per germline. The CDR3 has 15 residues. V lost 0 bases and J lost 3, with 10 bases in between. CDR3 DNA sequence: TGTGCCAGCAGTTACTCGACCGAATCGACAGATACGCAGTATTTT. As protein: CASSYSTESTDTQYF.

The chain couples TRBV6-6 to TRBJ1-2; 7 bases fit TRBD1. The CDR3 covers 16 residues. Germline loops: CDR1 MNHNY, CDR2 SVGAGI (reference sequence). V shed 5 bases, J shed 4 bases, and the junction held 13 bases outside the gene matches. In DNA form, the CDR3 reads TGTGCCAGCAGTCCTAGGACAGGCGCTAACCTCTATGGCTACACCTTC. The encoded protein is CASSPRTGANLYGYTF.

The chain joins TRBV9 to TRBJ2-7; D uncertain. Germline CDR1 reads SGDLS; CDR2 reads YYNGEE. V was clipped by 5 bases and J by 3 bases, with 18 bases between them. The CDR3 extends over 15 amino acids. The CDR3 region has the DNA TGTGCCAGCAGAGAATTGGACGGTCGGAGCTACGAGCAGTACTTC. The encoded protein is CASRELDGRSYEQYF. Full variable domain (missing parts from reference TRBV9 and TRBJ2-7): DSGVTQTPKHLITATGQRVTLRCSPRSGDLSVYWYQQSLDQGLQFLIQYYNGEERAKGNILERFSAQQFPDLHSELNLSSLELGDSALYFCASRELDGRSYEQYFGPGTRLTVT.

This clone came up once. The chain joins TRBV27 to TRBJ1-6, with D tentatively TRBD1 (6 bases). From germline, CDR1 is MNHEY and CDR2 SMNVEV (reference sequence). V lost 5 bases and J lost 7, with 12 bases in between. The CDR3 is 14 amino acids. CDR3 nucleotides: TGTGCCAGCAGTACCGGGGGGGGCAATTCACCCCTCCACTTT. Translated, it gives CASSTGGGNSPLHF.

The chain combines TRBV11-2 with TRBJ2-3; no clear D. V was shortened by 6 bases and J by 6 bases, with 13 bases between the two germline ends. The CDR3 is made up of 13 amino acids. The V gene's germline CDR1 is SGHAT and CDR2 FQNNGV. DNA for the CDR3: TGTGCCAGCAGTCTACCCGGTGGGGATACGCAGTATTTT. It is translated as CASSLPGGDTQYF.

This chain joins TRBV20-1 and TRBJ1-2; no reliable D call. Germline CDR1 DFQATT, CDR2 SNEGSKA (reference sequence). V was trimmed by 2 bases and J by 6 bases, leaving 7 bases between them. The CDR3 has 11 amino acids. This chain's CDR3 is CSARLGNGYTF. The DNA of the CDR3 is TGCAGTGCTAGACTCGGAAATGGCTACACCTTC.

The rearrangement uses TRBV4-1 and TRBJ2-2; the D is unclear. Germline V lookup: CDR1 MGHRA, CDR2 YSYEKL. The V end was cut by 3 bases, the J end by 5 bases, with 10 bases between. The CDR3 length is 14 residues. The CDR3 sequence: CASSHSKGTGELFF. CDR3 DNA: TGCGCCAGCAGCCATTCTAAGGGTACCGGGGAGCTGTTTTTT.

The count of this clone is one. This chain connects TRBV18 to TRBJ2-7; 13 bases fit TRBD2. This CDR3 is 19 amino acids long. The germline gives CDR1 KGHSH, CDR2 LQKENI. Trimming took 3 bases from V and 0 from J; bases not matched to a gene: 11. The CDR3 is CASSPLWTSGSPDSYEQYF. CDR3 DNA sequence: TGTGCCAGCTCACCTCTTTGGACTAGCGGGAGCCCCGACTCCTACGAGCAGTACTTC.

This clone appeared a few times. Other DNA sequences in the same sample also yield this CDR3. The chain employs TRBV6-5 and TRBJ1-1; no firm D call. Germline V gives CDR1 MNHEY, CDR2 SVGAGI. V lost 2 bases to trimming and J lost 6 bases, with 4 bases between them. The CDR3 consists of 11 residues. In DNA form, the CDR3 reads TGTGCCAGCAGTTACGGGTCTGAAGCTTTCTTT. It codes for CASSYGSEAFF.

As to this clone: This CDR3 is also generated by other DNA sequences in the sample. J is TRBJ1-1 and V is TRBV5-6, with D unclear. This CDR3 is built from 12 residues. Germline V lookup: CDR1 SGHDT, CDR2 YYEEEE. V was cut by 1 base and J by 6 bases, with 7 bases left in between. DNA for the CDR3: TGTGCCAGCAGCTTGACCGGCGCTGAAGCTTTCTTT. It specifies CASSLTGAEAFF.

The chain couples TRBV5-6 to TRBJ1-1; D call uncertain. This CDR3 has 14 amino acids. V lost 2 bases and J lost 3, with 11 bases in between. CDR1 and CDR2 (germline): SGHDT, YYEEEE. CDR3 sequence (DNA): TGTGCCAGCAGCTTAGGAGACACTTACACTGAAGCTTTCTTT. It codes for CASSLGDTYTEAFF.

V and J are TRBV7-8 and TRBJ2-2; 8 positions match TRBD1. The CDR3 runs 18 residues. CDR1 SGHVS and CDR2 FQNEAQ come from the germline V gene. After removal of 2 bases from V and 1 base from J, the junction contained 9 bases not matched to a gene. For the CDR3, the DNA is TGTGCCAGCAGCTTATTTGCCGCAGGGGGCTTGAACACCGGGGAGCTGTTTTTT. This sequence encodes CASSLFAAGGLNTGELFF. The entire variable domain, with the rest obtained from reference TRBV7-8 and TRBJ2-2, is as follows: GAGVSQSPRYKVAKRGQDVALRCDPISGHVSLFWYQQALGQGPEFLTYFQNEAQLDKSGLPSDRFFAERPEGSVSTLKIQRTQQEDSAVYLCASSLFAAGGLNTGELFFGEGSRLTVL.

This sequence joins TRBV10-3 and TRBJ2-3, with D perhaps matching TRBD1 or TRBD2 (6 bases each). Germline CDR1 is ENHRY and CDR2 is SYGVKD. There are 15 residues in the CDR3. V was shortened by 6 bases and J by 0 bases, with 13 bases between the two germline ends. Here the CDR3 reads CAISSRGESTDTQYF. The CDR3 nucleotides are TGTGCCATCAGCTCGAGGGGGGAGAGCACAGATACGCAGTATTTT.

This clone was seen a single time. The chain links TRBV27 to TRBJ2-3, with 8 bases aligning to TRBD1. The CDR3 is 15 amino acids. The trim removed 5 bases at V and 3 bases at J, leaving 7 bases unmatched. CDR1 and CDR2 from the germline V gene are MNHEY and SMNVEV (reference sequence). The CDR3 loop is CASSPDRESTDTQYF. The CDR3 DNA sequence: TGTGCCAGCAGTCCGGACAGGGAGAGTACAGATACGCAGTATTTT.

The rearrangement uses TRBV28 and TRBJ2-7; TRBD2 is a possible D gene (6 bases). Germline V CDR1 and CDR2: MDHEN, SYDVKM. V was trimmed by 5 bases and J by 2 bases, leaving 10 bases between them. The length of the CDR3 is 13 residues. CDR3 bases: TGTGCCAGCAGTCCCGGGGAGGCCTACGAGCAGTACTTC. This encodes CASSPGEAYEQYF.

To note about this clone: In the same sample, other DNA sequences code for this CDR3. V is TRBV5-4 and J is TRBJ2-7; D is possibly TRBD1 (6 bases). Germline lookup yields CDR1 SGHNT and CDR2 YYREEE (reference sequence). The CDR3 contains 13 residues. Trimming stripped 4 bases from V and 3 bases from J, with 11 bases between. CDR3 DNA sequence: TGTGCCAGCAGCCCAGGGACACTCTACGAGCAGTACTTC. This gives the protein CASSPGTLYEQYF.

This clone came up once. The chain joins TRBV5-4 to TRBJ1-2; D perhaps matches TRBD1 (6 bases). Trimming removed 3 bases at V and 8 bases at J, with 14 bases between. From germline, CDR1 is SGHNT and CDR2 YYREEE (reference sequence). CDR3 size: 13 residues. CDR3 coding DNA: TGTGCCAGCAGCTCAAAGGGGGGAGAAGGCTACACCTTC. This sequence encodes CASSSKGGEGYTF.

This chain connects TRBV27 to TRBJ2-3; 9 bases map to TRBD1. Germline values: CDR1 MNHEY, CDR2 SMNVEV (reference sequence). With 2 bases clipped from V and 2 bases from J, the junction kept 8 bases outside the gene matches. The CDR3 has 17 amino acids. CDR3 in amino acids: CASSLGVGTGNTDTQYF. CDR3 DNA: TGTGCCAGCAGTTTAGGAGTAGGGACAGGGAACACAGATACGCAGTATTTT.

The chain combines TRBV30 with TRBJ2-1; TRBD1 matches 8 bases. Germline-derived CDR1 and CDR2 are GTSNPN and SVGIG (reference sequence). This CDR3 spans 14 amino acids. J lost 5 bases, V lost 1 base, and 4 bases had no gene match. This CDR3 reads CAWSEGTGDNEQFF. CDR3 sequence (DNA): TGTGCCTGGAGTGAAGGGACAGGCGACAATGAGCAGTTCTTC.

The chain couples TRBV4-1 to TRBJ2-1, with 9 nucleotides matching TRBD2. V lost 2 bases to trimming and J lost 4 bases; unmatched junction nucleotides: 9. The CDR3 is 17 residues long. Germline V gene sequence: CDR1 MGHRA, CDR2 YSYEKL. Written as DNA, the CDR3 is TGCGCCAGCAGCCAAAAAAGGACGGGACTAGCTTACAATGAGCAGTTCTTC. This translates into CASSQKRTGLAYNEQFF.